This TCR beta chain comes out of a study of blood T cell repertoires in COVID-19. Study information: Sites in the United States, Italy and Spain provided acute and convalescent COVID-19 samples. T cells, B-cell-depleted T cells, or PBMCs provided the cDNA or gDNA that served as material.

Authors' methods: Reference gene primers were amplified, and this amplification served to estimate nucleated cell counts. Assay used: immunoSEQ multiplex PCR; TCRdb lists only in-frame clones, some missing. V and J calls and clone size are as listed in that table; D and trimming were resolved from the DNA. This table has 140,000 or so clones, roughly 79% appearing once. The CDR3 contains 14 residues. The ends were cut back, 10 bases at V and 1 base at J, with 14 bases in the middle. CDR1 is SNHLY, CDR2 FYNNEI, per germline. This TCR came from a woman in her fifties or sixties with acute or convalescent COVID-19. The sequencing sample was made of peripheral blood. The chain joins TRBV2 to TRBJ1-5, with a possible D match to TRBD1 (6 bases). CDR3 loop: CATTNRASNQPQHF. DNA for the CDR3: TGTGCCACGACCAACAGGGCGAGCAATCAGCCCCAGCATTTT.